A single sample is the source of the 2 T cell receptor beta chains below, sequenced in a study of regulatory T cells in long-lasting Graves disease (dated by TCRdb to the early 2020s). The meaning of the sample's time point label: persistent/refractory GD, antithyroid drugs over 5 years with positive TRAb. For both TCR sequencing and RNA sequencing, RNA was extracted from PBMCs using TRIzol. The library was produced with multiplex PCR. Sequenced on an Illumina HiSeq 4000. iRepertoire HTBI primers and Arm-PCR amplification of CDR3 regions were used to construct TCR beta libraries. In TCRdb, the public reads were trimmed at Q25 with fastp and aligned with MiXCR, with productive beta chains retained. A single entry per CDR3 protein holds the most common genes and DNA from its merged rows. The sample table shows about 660,000 distinct CDR3 sequences, and roughly 30% are seen once. Under 55% of the sample is taken by the ten largest.

The sequences come from peripheral blood mononuclear cells (PBMCs), collected when the disease was refractory, from a patient treated with antithyroid drugs. All receptors come from a female donor with Graves disease.

This clonotype was found many times. In DNA, the CDR3 is TGTGCCACCAACCAACTAGCGGGAGTCGACGAGCAGTACTTC. Translating gives CATNQLAGVDEQYF. This rearrangement joins TRBV28 to TRBJ2-7, with 11 bases that match TRBD2. The germline V gene has CDR1 MDHEN and CDR2 SYDVKM. V shed 10 bases, J shed 5 bases, and the junction held 10 bases outside the gene matches. This CDR3 is built from 14 residues.

The gene calls are TRBV20-1 and TRBJ2-5; tentatively, D is TRBD2 (6 bases). V lost 1 base to trimming and J lost 0 bases, with 9 bases between them. The CDR3 sequence is 14 residues long. Germline V gene lookup returns CDR1 DFQATT and CDR2 SNEGSKA (reference sequence). The CDR3 coding sequence is TGCAGTGCTAGAGCCCGACTAGACCAAGAGACCCAGTACTTC. Amino acid sequence: CSARARLDQETQYF.